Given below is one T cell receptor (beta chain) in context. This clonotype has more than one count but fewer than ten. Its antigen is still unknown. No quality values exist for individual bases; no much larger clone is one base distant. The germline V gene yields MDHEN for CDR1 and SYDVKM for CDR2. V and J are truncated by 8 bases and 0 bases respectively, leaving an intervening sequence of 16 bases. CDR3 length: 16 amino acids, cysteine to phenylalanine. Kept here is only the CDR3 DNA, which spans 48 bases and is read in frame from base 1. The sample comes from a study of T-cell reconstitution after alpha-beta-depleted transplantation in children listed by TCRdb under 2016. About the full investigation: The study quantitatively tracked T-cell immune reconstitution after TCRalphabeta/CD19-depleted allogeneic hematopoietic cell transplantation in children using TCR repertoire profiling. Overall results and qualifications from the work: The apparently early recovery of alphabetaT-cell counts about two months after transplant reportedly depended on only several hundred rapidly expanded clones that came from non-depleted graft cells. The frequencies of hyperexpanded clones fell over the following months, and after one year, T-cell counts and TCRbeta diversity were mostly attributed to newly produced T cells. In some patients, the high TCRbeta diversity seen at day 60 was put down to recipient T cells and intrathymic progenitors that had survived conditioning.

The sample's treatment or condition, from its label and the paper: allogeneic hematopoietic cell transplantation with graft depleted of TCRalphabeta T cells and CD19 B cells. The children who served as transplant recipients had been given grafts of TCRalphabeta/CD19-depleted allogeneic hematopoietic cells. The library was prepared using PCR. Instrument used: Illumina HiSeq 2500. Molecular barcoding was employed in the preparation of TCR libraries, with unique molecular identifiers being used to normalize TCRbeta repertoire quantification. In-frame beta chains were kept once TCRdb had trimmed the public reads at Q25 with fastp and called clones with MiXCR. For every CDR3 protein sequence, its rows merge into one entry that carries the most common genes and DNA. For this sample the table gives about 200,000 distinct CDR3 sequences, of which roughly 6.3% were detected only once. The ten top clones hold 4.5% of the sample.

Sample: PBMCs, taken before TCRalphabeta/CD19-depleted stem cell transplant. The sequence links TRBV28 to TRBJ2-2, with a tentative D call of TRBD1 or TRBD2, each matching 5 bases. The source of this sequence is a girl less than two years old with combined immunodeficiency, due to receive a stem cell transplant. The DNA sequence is TGTGCCAGCGGGACCCCGGGCGCAGCGAACACCGGGGAGCTGTTTTTT. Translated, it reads CASGTPGAANTGELFF.